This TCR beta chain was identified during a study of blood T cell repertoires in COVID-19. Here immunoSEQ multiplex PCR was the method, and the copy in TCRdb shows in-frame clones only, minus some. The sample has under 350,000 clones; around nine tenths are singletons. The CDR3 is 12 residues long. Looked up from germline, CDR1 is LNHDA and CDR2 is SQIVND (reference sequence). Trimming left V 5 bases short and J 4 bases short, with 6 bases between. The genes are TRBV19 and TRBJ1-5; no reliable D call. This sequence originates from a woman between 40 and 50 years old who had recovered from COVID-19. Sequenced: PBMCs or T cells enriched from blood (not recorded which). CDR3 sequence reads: CASSLPNQPQHF. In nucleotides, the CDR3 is TGTGCCAGTAGTCTACCAAATCAGCCCCAGCATTTT.